The 10 T cell receptor beta chains below were found in one sample sequenced in a study of neurological immune-mediated disorders. TCRdb recomputed calls from the 5' RACE reads with MiXCR, one row per CDR3 protein. The sample carries about 38,000 distinct CDR3 sequences, 11% recorded once. The source material was CD4+ T cells from blood. Receptor source: a woman aged 30 to 39 with HTLV-1-associated myelopathy (HAM/TSP).

As regards this clonotype: One end of the junction varies from germline; a read error may be responsible. J is TRBJ2-3 and V is TRBV12-3 or TRBV12-4, with 7 positions matching TRBD1. The CDR3 sequence is 13 residues long. The CDR3 coding sequence is TGTGCCAGCAGTTTCGAGGGGGCAGATACACAGTATTTT. It translates to CASSFEGADTQYF.

This clonotype appeared many times. The rearrangement joins TRBV18 to TRBJ2-3; TRBD2 matches 10 bases. This CDR3 region has 20 residues. The junction had 18 bases not matched to a gene; V was cut back by 1 base and J by 5 bases. CDR1 and CDR2 (germline): KGHSH, LQKENI. The CDR3 region is CASSPLVLQASGGAKDTQYF. The CDR3 coding sequence is TGTGCCAGCTCACCACTTGTTCTGCAGGCGAGCGGGGGGGCTAAAGATACGCAGTATTTT. The full variable domain, its missing parts supplied by reference TRBV18 and TRBJ2-3, is NAGVMQNPRHLVRRRGQEARLRCSPMKGHSHVYWYRQLPEEGLKFMVYLQKENIIDESGMPKERFSAEFPKEGPSILRIQQVVRGDSAAYFCASSPLVLQASGGAKDTQYFGPGTRLTVL.

This clonotype was recorded at least ten times. The CDR3 bases are TGCGCCAGCAGCTTCCGGACATCTTGGACAGGGGTAGGCGGGGGAACTGAAGCTTTCTTT. This gives the protein CASSFRTSWTGVGGGTEAFF. The V gene is TRBV5-1, the J gene TRBJ1-1; 9 positions match TRBD1. Germline V gene data show CDR1 as SGHRS and CDR2 as YFSETQ. V gave up 2 bases and J gave up 5 bases; unmatched junction bases: 22. CDR3 length: 20 amino acids. The whole variable domain, remainder taken from reference TRBV5-1 and TRBJ1-1, is KAGVTQTPRYLIKTRGQQVTLSCSPISGHRSVSWYQQTPGQGLQFLFEYFSETQRNKGNFPGRFSGRQFSNSRSEMNVSTLELGDSALYLCASSFRTSWTGVGGGTEAFFGQGTRLTVV.

Note on this clonotype: The junction departs from the called germline gene at one end, perhaps through a read error. V is TRBV5-5 and J is TRBJ2-7, with D perhaps TRBD2 (5 bases). Germline values: CDR1 SGHKS, CDR2 YYEKEE (reference sequence). This CDR3 is built from 13 residues. CDR3 sequence: CASSLDRRYEQYF. In nucleotides, the CDR3 is TGCGCCAGCAGCTTGGATAGGAGGTACGAGCAGTACTTC. Full variable domain (outside the CDR3, taken from reference TRBV5-5 and TRBJ2-7): DAGVTQSPTHLIKTRGQQVTLRCSPISGHKSVSWYQQVLGQGPQFIFQYYEKEERGRGNFPDRFSARQFPNYSSELNVNALLLGDSALYLCASSLDRRYEQYFGPGTRLTVT.

This clonotype came up many times. CDR3 protein: CATSRDRGTGEKLFF. CDR3 bases: TGTGCCACCAGCAGAGATCGGGGGACCGGAGAAAAACTGTTTTTT. This chain joins TRBV15 and TRBJ1-4; TRBD1 might be the D (5 bases). Trimming took 0 bases from V and 8 from J, leaving 13 bases between them. The germline V gene has CDR1 LNHNV and CDR2 YYDKDF (reference sequence). This CDR3 is 15 amino acids long.

V and J are TRBV20-1 and TRBJ2-7, with D tentatively TRBD1 (6 bases). V was trimmed by 3 bases and J by 2 bases, leaving 11 bases between them. This CDR3 is 13 amino acids long. CDR1 DFQATT and CDR2 SNEGSKA come from the germline V gene (reference sequence). CDR3 in amino acids: CSARLQGTYEQYF. The CDR3 nucleotides are TGCAGTGCTAGGTTACAGGGAACCTACGAGCAGTACTTC.

This clonotype occurred many times. The rearrangement links TRBV6-6 to TRBJ1-1; 7 positions match TRBD1. Germline V CDR1 and CDR2: MNHNY, SVGAGI (reference sequence). With V trimmed by 4 bases and J by 8 bases, 1 base remained unmatched. CDR3 length equals 11 residues. DNA of the CDR3: TGTGCCAGCAGTTCGGACAGGGAAGCTTTCTTT. Protein product: CASSSDREAFF.

This clonotype was recorded at least ten times. This chain joins TRBV18 and TRBJ1-4, with D possibly matching TRBD1 (5 bases). CDR1 and CDR2 (germline): KGHSH, LQKENI. This CDR3 spans 13 amino acids. The V and J ends lost 3 bases and 5 bases respectively, with 7 bases between them. The CDR3 spells CASSPTDNEKLFF. The CDR3 DNA sequence: TGTGCCAGCTCACCGACAGACAATGAAAAACTGTTTTTT. Full variable domain (rest looked up from reference TRBV18 and TRBJ1-4): NAGVMQNPRHLVRRRGQEARLRCSPMKGHSHVYWYRQLPEEGLKFMVYLQKENIIDESGMPKERFSAEFPKEGPSILRIQQVVRGDSAAYFCASSPTDNEKLFFGSGTQLSVL.

This clonotype was picked up many times. The chain employs TRBV6-6 and TRBJ2-1; D gene ambiguous. This CDR3 has 16 residues. Germline V CDR1 and CDR2: MNHNY, SVGAGI (reference sequence). Trimming took off 0 bases at V and 6 bases at J, with 15 bases between the two ends. CDR3 sequence reads: CASSYSASGSRNEQFF. The CDR3 coding sequence is TGTGCCAGCAGTTACTCGGCCTCAGGATCTCGCAATGAGCAGTTCTTC.

CDR3 in amino acids: CASSLDPLAGGFEQFF. Here the CDR3 DNA reads TGTGCCAGCAGCTTAGATCCCCTAGCGGGAGGATTTGAGCAGTTCTTC. The V gene is TRBV11-2, the J gene TRBJ2-1; 11 nucleotides match TRBD2. The ends lost 0 bases at V and 9 bases at J; junction bases unmatched: 7. In germline, CDR1 is SGHAT, CDR2 FQNNGV. The CDR3 extends over 16 amino acids.